This T cell receptor beta chain was captured in a study of patients and donors after allogeneic stem cell transplantation. A single record per CDR3 protein comes from TCRdb applying MiXCR to the RT-PCR reads. The profile covers hundreds of thousands of distinct CDR3 sequences, with 16% appearing a single time and 7.2% taken by the ten largest. Per germline, CDR1 LGHNA and CDR2 YSLEER. With 0 bases removed from V and 4 bases from J, the gap between germline ends came to 17 bases. The CDR3 runs 17 residues. Sample: blood, either unsorted or a sorted T cell fraction (not recorded which). This TCR derives from a human donor who was either an allogeneic HSCT recipient or a stem cell or donor lymphocyte infusion donor (not recorded which). It is not recorded whose cells these are; they may come from a transplant donor. The chain couples TRBV4-3 to TRBJ2-3; D may be TRBD1 or TRBD2 (5 bases each). DNA of the CDR3: TGCGCCAGCAGCCAAGATTTGTGGGGGACGGGGTCAGATACGCAGTATTTT. Its translation is CASSQDLWGTGSDTQYF.